This entry features one TCR beta chain sequence. The antigen remains undetermined. The sample originates from a study of cytomegalovirus exposure and HLA in healthy donors. Across the whole study: Early released data had about 80 million unique TCRs, all coming from HLA-typed donors. Study conclusions and caveats: The likely explanation for a cluster of highly shared sequence variants was sequencing artifact. Later analysis associated a missense DCLRE1C variant with TCR beta V- and J-gene trimming.

Among the donors, all were healthy bone marrow donors. The PCR had 60 Vbeta and 13 Jbeta primers. Data came from immunoSEQ multiplex PCR; TCRdb stores just in-frame clones and leaves some out. The profile covers over 100,000 clones, with about four fifths appearing a single time and approximately 23% taken by the ten largest. V lost 11 bases and J 5 bases, leaving 15 bases between the germline ends. The CDR3 is 12 residues long. Germline V lookup: CDR1 KGHSH, CDR2 LQKENI. The source of this sequence is a man aged 25-40 years in good health and CMV-seropositive. Sequences were obtained from PBMCs. V and J are TRBV18 and TRBJ1-1; a possible D gene is TRBD1 (5 bases). The DNA of the CDR3 is TGTGCCGGGGGAGGGGACGGGACTGAAGCTTTCTTT. This translates into CAGGGDGTEAFF.